These T cell receptor beta chains were read from a single sample in a study of OX40 agonist ivuxolimab in advanced cancers. The protocol was immunoSEQ multiplex PCR, while the TCRdb copy is restricted to in-frame clones and leaves out a portion. Of fewer than 80,000 clones in the sample, 84% were seen once. This sample comprised CD4+ or CD8+ T cells sorted from blood, obtained in a trial of the OX40 agonist ivuxolimab. These receptors were obtained from an adult with an advanced solid tumor such as melanoma, head and neck, liver or kidney cancer. Each CDR3 is given with its conserved first and last residue. The D gene is left open where the match is weak. Clone size is given for some rows only: seen once, a few or many times, or a class if the clone is expanded.

V	size	J	D	DNA	CDR3
TRBV7-2	.	TRBJ2-1	.	TGTGCCAGCAGCCCCGCCGGGGGCTGTATCAATGAGCAGTTCTTC	CASSPAGGCINEQFF
TRBV19	medium-sized	TRBJ2-7	TRBD1	TGTGCCAGTAGTATCGCGGGACAGGGGGCCTACGAGCAGTACTTC	CASSIAGQGAYEQYF
TRBV5-6	.	TRBJ1-6	.	TGTGCCAGCAGCTTGGGCCGAGGGGATTCACCCCTCCACTTT	CASSLGRGDSPLHF
TRBV5-4	once	TRBJ2-3	.	TGTGCCAGCAGCTTGGAGGGGACAGATACGCAGTATTTT	CASSLEGTDTQYF
TRBV5-8	.	TRBJ1-2	TRBD1	TGTGCCAGCAGCTTCTCGGGGACAGCCTATGGCTACACCTTC	CASSFSGTAYGYTF
TRBV7-9	.	TRBJ2-6	.	TGTGCCAGCAGCCCCACTTCCGTGGGGAAGAACGTCCTGACTTTC	CASSPTSVGKNVLTF
TRBV2	once	TRBJ1-3	.	TGTGCCAGCAGTGCTCTGACTGTGGAGTTTTTT	CASSALTVEFF
TRBV9	few	TRBJ1-3	.	TGTGCCAGCACCCCTCGGGGGGCTTCTGGAAACACCATATATTTT	CASTPRGASGNTIYF
TRBV2	.	TRBJ1-4	.	TGTGCCAGCACAATCAGGCCAGGGAGGGAAAAACTGTTTTTT	CASTIRPGREKLFF
TRBV7-2	.	TRBJ2-1	TRBD1	TGTGCCAGCAGCTCCGGGACAGGGAATTACAATGAGCAGTTCTTC	CASSSGTGNYNEQFF
TRBV27	.	TRBJ2-5	.	TGTGCCAGCAGTGCCCGACAGTTCCAAGAGACCCAGTACTTC	CASSARQFQETQYF
TRBV5-1	.	TRBJ2-3	TRBD1	TGCGCCAGCAGCTGGACAGGTAGCACAGATACGCAGTATTTT	CASSWTGSTDTQYF
TRBV28	.	TRBJ2-1	TRBD2	TGTGCCACCGGACTAGCGTCCTACAATGAGCAGTTCTTC	CATGLASYNEQFF
TRBV7-9	once	TRBJ2-3	.	TGTGCCAGCTTCCTAGACCCCCGGGAAGCAGATACGCAGTATTTT	CASFLDPREADTQYF
TRBV7-2	.	TRBJ1-5	.	TGTGCCAGCAGCTTAACCCACCGGGACGTAATTAGCAATCAGCCCCAGCATTTT	CASSLTHRDVISNQPQHF
TRBV18	.	TRBJ1-2	TRBD1	TGTGCCAGCTCACCACCGACAGGGTTCACCGCTGGCTACACCTTC	CASSPPTGFTAGYTF
TRBV11-3	.	TRBJ2-3	TRBD2	TGTGCCAGCAGCTTAGAAAGCGGGAGTACAGATACGCAGTATTTT	CASSLESGSTDTQYF
TRBV7-9	.	TRBJ1-4	.	TGTGCCAGCAGTTCAACTAATGAAAAACTGTTTTTT	CASSSTNEKLFF
TRBV11-2	.	TRBJ2-3	TRBD2	TGTGCCAGCAGCTTACGGGGGGGCCGGGCAGATACGCAGTATTTT	CASSLRGGRADTQYF
TRBV10-3	.	TRBJ1-1	.	TGTGCCATCAGTGAGGGAGCGGGGACCACTGAAGCTTTCTTT	CAISEGAGTTEAFF
TRBV11-2	.	TRBJ2-2	TRBD1	TGTGCCAGCAGCTCGGACAGGGTGCGGGCCGGGGAGCTGTTTTTT	CASSSDRVRAGELFF
TRBV7-7	.	TRBJ2-1	TRBD1	TGTGCTAGCAGCCTTAGCTACGACAGGGTGAATGAGCAGTTCTTC	CASSLSYDRVNEQFF
TRBV9	.	TRBJ2-3	TRBD1	TGTGCCAGCAGCGTGACAGGGGAGGAGGGCACAGATACGCAGTATTTT	CASSVTGEEGTDTQYF
TRBV9	.	TRBJ1-1	.	TGTGCCAGCAGCGTAGGGGGGGCCGTTAACACTGAAGCTTTCTTT	CASSVGGAVNTEAFF
TRBV18	.	TRBJ2-4	.	TGTGCCAGCTCACCACAAAGGCTTATGAACATTCAGTACTTC	CASSPQRLMNIQYF
TRBV5-5	once	TRBJ1-1	.	TGTGCCAGCAGCCGGTCTGGGGCTGAAGCTTTCTTT	CASSRSGAEAFF
TRBV7-2	few	TRBJ1-6	.	TGTGCCAGCAGCTTGGACAGTTATTCACCCCTCCACTTT	CASSLDSYSPLHF
TRBV14	once	TRBJ2-1	.	TGTGCCAGCAGCCAAGATTACAATGAGCAGTTCTTC	CASSQDYNEQFF